The 23 T cell receptor beta chains presented below share a single source sample, sequenced in a study of long-term antiretroviral therapy in people with HIV. A v3.0 immunoSEQ assay was performed at survey level. TCRdb's table, derived via immunoSEQ multiplex PCR, lists solely in-frame clones and lacks some. Of some 21,000 clones in the sample, about 86% were seen once. The material sequenced was unsorted PBMCs, taken 0.1 years before starting antiretroviral therapy. The receptors shown here come from a man in his forties with HIV.

The chain is built from TRBV5-4 and TRBJ2-1; 10 bases are shared with TRBD2. This CDR3 spans 15 amino acids. The germline V gene has CDR1 SGHNT and CDR2 YYREEE (reference sequence). Trimming cost V 1 base and J 10 bases; bases outside gene matches: 8. The chain's CDR3 is CASSLPLAGAVEQFF. CDR3 sequence (DNA): TGTGCCAGCAGCTTGCCCCTAGCGGGAGCCGTCGAGCAGTTCTTC.

This chain joins TRBV5-1 and TRBJ1-3; 8 bases are a match to TRBD1. V lost 4 bases, J lost 7 bases, and 7 bases stayed unmatched. The CDR3 runs to 14 residues. The germline gives CDR1 SGHRS, CDR2 YFSETQ. The CDR3: CASSLRTGSNTIYF. The CDR3, as DNA: TGCGCCAGCAGCCTACGGACAGGGAGCAACACCATATATTTT.

The chain recombines TRBV7-9 with TRBJ1-4, with TRBD1 identical over 8 bases. The germline CDR1 and CDR2 sequences are SEHNR and FQNEAQ (reference sequence). CDR3 length: 18 amino acids. The V and J ends lost 3 bases and 0 bases, in that order; junction bases with no gene match: 9. The CDR3 sequence is CASSLWPRGPATNEKLFF. The CDR3 coding sequence is TGTGCCAGCAGCTTGTGGCCCAGGGGGCCTGCAACTAATGAAAAACTGTTTTTT.

The chain links TRBV5-6 to TRBJ1-3; no firm D call. The CDR3 loop spans 14 amino acids. V was shortened by 1 base and J by 1 base, with 6 bases between the two germline ends. Germline CDR1 reads SGHDT; CDR2 reads YYEEEE. The CDR3 spells CASSLKGSGNTIYF. CDR3 coding DNA: TGTGCCAGCAGCTTGAAGGGTTCTGGAAACACCATATATTTT.

V and J are TRBV5-5 and TRBJ2-7, with D possibly TRBD2 on 6 matching bases. This CDR3 has 14 residues. V was cut by 2 bases and J by 5 bases, with 14 bases left in between. Germline V gene sequence: CDR1 SGHKS, CDR2 YYEKEE (reference sequence). The CDR3 reads CASSFFAGIDEQYF. The CDR3 coding sequence is TGTGCCAGCAGCTTCTTCGCGGGGATCGACGAGCAGTACTTC.

The table lists this clone with a few counts. This chain links TRBV18 with TRBJ2-7; D unclear. This CDR3 region has 12 residues. The V end was cut by 6 bases, the J end by 5 bases, with 11 bases between. CDR1 KGHSH and CDR2 LQKENI come from the germline V gene. The CDR3 reads CASSPPGHEQYF. In nucleotides, the CDR3 is TGTGCCAGCTCTCCTCCGGGCCACGAGCAGTACTTC.

The rearrangement joins TRBV29-1 to TRBJ2-7; 7 bases are a match to TRBD1. Germline trimming cut 6 bases from V and 4 bases from J; bases unmatched to any gene: 9. CDR1 is SQVTM and CDR2 is ANQGSEA in the germline V gene. This CDR3 spans 13 amino acids. The chain's CDR3 is CSVGQAVGYEQYF. The DNA of the CDR3 is TGCAGCGTCGGACAGGCCGTGGGTTACGAGCAGTACTTC.

In its sample, this clone was seen a few times. The chain couples TRBV6-5 to TRBJ2-2; no firm D call. Trimming took off 1 base at V and 2 bases at J, with 11 bases between the two ends. Germline CDR1 and CDR2: MNHEY and SVGAGI. CDR3 length: 16 residues. CDR3 region: CASSYYGSPNTGELFF. In nucleotides, the CDR3 is TGTGCCAGCAGTTACTACGGCTCACCCAACACCGGGGAGCTGTTTTTT.

J is TRBJ2-3 and V is TRBV4-3; perhaps D is TRBD1 or TRBD2 (5 bases each). The germline CDR1 and CDR2 sequences are LGHNA and YSLEER. Trimming removed 0 bases at V and 1 base at J, with 11 bases between. The CDR3 is made up of 16 amino acids. CDR3 DNA sequence: TGCGCCAGCAGCCAAGATCTGGGGACCGGCACAGATACGCAGTATTTT. Translated, it gives CASSQDLGTGTDTQYF.

There are a few counts of this clone. In nucleotides, the CDR3 is TGTGCCAGCAGTTTTCAGGGAGGCGGGGAGCTGTTTTTT. Amino acid sequence: CASSFQGGGELFF. The V call is TRBV6-5, the J call TRBJ2-2; D is perhaps TRBD2 (6 bases). The CDR3 totals 13 residues. With 4 bases removed from V and 7 bases from J, the gap between germline ends came to 10 bases. CDR1 and CDR2 from the germline V gene are MNHEY and SVGAGI.

The chain uses TRBV6-4 and TRBJ2-3, with TRBD2 identical over 8 bases. With V trimmed by 3 bases and J by 4 bases, 3 bases remained unmatched. The germline V gene has CDR1 MRHNA and CDR2 SNTAGT. CDR3 length: 14 amino acids. The CDR3: CASSEAGAADTQYF. For the CDR3, the DNA is TGTGCCAGCAGTGAAGCGGGAGCGGCAGATACGCAGTATTTT.

The chain employs TRBV5-1 and TRBJ2-1; D uncertain. This CDR3 contains 12 residues. In germline, CDR1 is SGHRS, CDR2 YFSETQ. Trimming left V 3 bases short and J 7 bases short, with 8 bases between. The CDR3 loop reads CASSSEMNEQFF. Here the CDR3 DNA reads TGCGCCAGCAGCTCTGAGATGAATGAGCAGTTCTTC.

The chain links TRBV7-2 to TRBJ2-7, with D tentatively TRBD1 or TRBD2 (5 bases each). Germline values: CDR1 SGHTA, CDR2 FQGNSA. The CDR3 is 13 residues long. Trimming stripped 1 base from V and 5 bases from J, with 9 bases between. The CDR3 DNA is TGTGCCAGCAGCTTAGAGAGGGGTAACGAGCAGTACTTC. Protein product: CASSLERGNEQYF.

V is TRBV9 and J is TRBJ2-3, with unresolved D. The ends were cut back, 2 bases at V and 5 bases at J, with 6 bases in the middle. Germline loops: CDR1 SGDLS, CDR2 YYNGEE. The CDR3 consists of 12 residues. Written as DNA, the CDR3 is TGTGCCAGCAGCGTGCGAGAAGATACGCAGTATTTT. This translates into CASSVREDTQYF.

The chain is built from TRBV5-1 and TRBJ2-4; the D is unclear. V lost 4 bases and J lost 1, with 6 bases in between. Germline V gene data show CDR1 as SGHRS and CDR2 as YFSETQ. The CDR3 totals 13 residues. The chain's CDR3 is CASSPEAKNIQYF. DNA of the CDR3: TGCGCCAGCAGCCCTGAGGCCAAAAACATTCAGTACTTC.

This clone has just a few counts. The chain links TRBV7-6 to TRBJ2-7; either TRBD1 or TRBD2 may supply D (5 bases each). V lost 0 bases to trimming and J lost 0 bases, with 15 bases between them. The CDR3 spans 17 residues. In germline, CDR1 is SGHVS, CDR2 FNYEAQ. This CDR3 is CASSLATGQGGSYEQYF. CDR3 nucleotides: TGTGCCAGCAGCTTAGCCACGGGGCAGGGCGGCTCCTACGAGCAGTACTTC.

DNA of the CDR3: TGTGCCAGCAGCCCCGGGTCCGTCTATGGCTACACCTTC. Amino acid sequence: CASSPGSVYGYTF. The rearrangement uses TRBV6-6 and TRBJ1-2, with no clear D. The CDR3 spans 13 residues. The V and J ends lost 6 bases and 4 bases respectively, with 12 bases between them. Germline V gene lookup returns CDR1 MNHNY and CDR2 SVGAGI (reference sequence).

The chain recombines TRBV7-9 with TRBJ2-1; 12 nucleotides match TRBD2. Germline CDR1 reads SEHNR; CDR2 reads FQNEAQ (reference sequence). This CDR3 region has 17 residues. The V and J ends lost 5 bases and 1 base, in that order; junction bases with no gene match: 6. Here the CDR3 reads CASSPTSGGPSYNEQFF. CDR3 sequence (DNA): TGTGCCAGCAGCCCGACTAGCGGGGGCCCGTCCTACAATGAGCAGTTCTTC.

This sequence joins TRBV5-1 and TRBJ2-5, with TRBD2 matching 14 bases. Germline values: CDR1 SGHRS, CDR2 YFSETQ. The CDR3 is made up of 16 amino acids. J was trimmed by 1 base and V by 4 bases; bases with no gene match: 3. This chain's CDR3 is CASSPGLAGGQETQYF. DNA for the CDR3: TGCGCCAGCAGCCCCGGACTAGCGGGGGGCCAAGAGACCCAGTACTTC.

The J gene is TRBJ2-7, the V gene TRBV7-2, with 8 bases fitting TRBD1. This CDR3 has 15 residues. V shed 4 bases, J shed 3 bases, and the junction held 8 bases outside the gene matches. Germline V gene lookup returns CDR1 SGHTA and CDR2 FQGNSA. The CDR3 sequence is CASSSKGTGSYEQYF. Written as DNA, the CDR3 is TGTGCCAGCAGCTCAAAAGGGACAGGAAGCTACGAGCAGTACTTC. The full variable domain, completed using reference TRBV7-2 and TRBJ2-7, is GAGVSQSPSNKVTEKGKDVELRCDPISGHTALYWYRQSLGQGLEFLIYFQGNSAPDKSGLPSDRFSAERTGGSVSTLTIQRTQQEDSAVYLCASSSKGTGSYEQYFGPGTRLTVT.

The chain employs TRBV28 and TRBJ2-7; a possible D gene is TRBD1 (8 bases). Per the germline V gene, CDR1 is MDHEN and CDR2 is SYDVKM. V lost 8 bases to trimming and J lost 1 base, with 15 bases between them. The CDR3 consists of 14 residues. The chain's CDR3 is CASYYRGGSYEQYF. The CDR3 DNA sequence: TGTGCCAGCTACTACAGGGGGGGGTCCTACGAGCAGTACTTC.

The CDR3 sequence is CASSARLAGDNEQFF. The CDR3 region has the DNA TGTGCCAGCAGCGCCAGACTAGCGGGAGACAATGAGCAGTTCTTC. The chain couples TRBV9 to TRBJ2-1, with 12 nucleotides matching TRBD2. The length of the CDR3 is 15 residues. J was trimmed by 5 bases and V by 3 bases; bases with no gene match: 3. Germline CDR1 is SGDLS and CDR2 is YYNGEE.

This chain links TRBV28 with TRBJ1-2; D possibly corresponds to TRBD1 (6 bases). CDR1 is MDHEN, CDR2 SYDVKM, per germline. The length of the CDR3 is 13 residues. V lost 5 bases, J lost 2 bases, and 9 bases lay in between. CDR3 nucleotides: TGTGCCAGCAGTAAAGGACAGAACTATGGCTACACCTTC. Translated, it gives CASSKGQNYGYTF.